The entry that follows covers one T cell receptor beta chain sequence. These data come from a study of blood T cell repertoires in COVID-19. Study-level background: Italy, Spain and the United States were the sources of the convalescent and acute COVID-19 samples.

In the authors' workflow: Nucleated cell counts were estimated from reference gene primer amplification. Only in-frame clones appear in the TCRdb table, and some are missing; sequencing was by immunoSEQ multiplex PCR. Clone size and the V and J calls come from that table; the DNA yielded D and trimming. This repertoire shows around 390,000 clones, around nine tenths found once; its top ten account for approximately 9.3%. Categorization into cohorts depended on clinical history that participants reported. What was sequenced was PBMCs or T cells enriched from blood (not recorded which). This clonotype originated in a woman between 45 and 65 years old who had recovered from COVID-19.

The CDR3: CASSSYTANTEAFF. The CDR3, as DNA: TGTGCCAGCAGCTCGTATACAGCGAACACTGAAGCTTTCTTT. The V and J genes are TRBV7-2 and TRBJ1-1; D gene unclear. Germline-derived CDR1 and CDR2 are SGHTA and FQGNSA. CDR3 length: 14 amino acids. V was trimmed by 4 bases and J by 1 base, leaving 10 bases between them.